Listed below are T cell receptor beta chains from one sample, sequenced in a study of blood T cell repertoires in COVID-19. Clones were read by immunoSEQ multiplex PCR, and TCRdb kept only the in-frame ones, dropping some. Of roughly 59,000 clones listed, 65% to 85% are singletons. Sequencing was carried out using peripheral blood. The receptors derive from a human donor in a cohort sampled during active COVID-19. The CDR3 runs from the conserved cysteine through the conserved F or W. The D gene is left open where the match is weak. Rows may omit the clone size; those that give it use once, few, many or a size class.

J	D	V	size	DNA	CDR3
TRBJ2-5	TRBD1	TRBV5-1	NA	TGCGCCAGCAGCTCACGCCCGGGACAGGGCGAGACCCAGTACTTC	CASSSRPGQGETQYF
TRBJ1-1	NA	TRBV5-1	NA	TGCGCCAGCAGCTTGGCCTCGGGGGTGAACACTGAAGCTTTCTTT	CASSLASGVNTEAFF
TRBJ2-1	TRBD2	TRBV6-6	NA	TGTGCCAGCAGTACAACTAGCGGCTACAATGAGCAGTTCTTC	CASSTTSGYNEQFF
TRBJ1-6	TRBD1	TRBV2	NA	TGTGCCAGCAGCCTGACAGGGGCCTCCTATAATTCACCCCTCCACTTT	CASSLTGASYNSPLHF
TRBJ1-3	NA	TRBV5-1	NA	TGCGCCAGCAGCTTGGGCGTCTCTGGAAACACCATATATTTT	CASSLGVSGNTIYF
TRBJ2-3	NA	TRBV18	NA	TGTGCCAGCTCACCACCGGTGAGGACTGAGGATACGCAGTATTTT	CASSPPVRTEDTQYF
TRBJ1-4	TRBD1	TRBV6-1	NA	TGTGCCAGCAGTGTACACCAGGGGGCAGTTAATGAAAAACTGTTTTTT	CASSVHQGAVNEKLFF
TRBJ2-1	NA	TRBV6-6	NA	TGTGCCAGCAGTTACTCCCGACAGTACAATGAGCAGTTCTTC	CASSYSRQYNEQFF
TRBJ1-1	NA	TRBV20-1	NA	TGCAGTGCTAGTAGGCGGGATAAGGCTTTCTTT	CSASRRDKAFF
TRBJ2-1	NA	TRBV12-5	once	TGTGCTAGTGGTTTGTCCCGAGGGGGAAGTGAGCAGTTCTTC	CASGLSRGGSEQFF
TRBJ1-3	NA	TRBV7-9	NA	TGTGCCAGCAGCTTACATACCAGTGGAAACACCATATATTTT	CASSLHTSGNTIYF
TRBJ2-1	NA	TRBV9	NA	TGTGCCAGCAGCGCCCGGGACAACCCCTGGAATGAGCAGTTCTTC	CASSARDNPWNEQFF
TRBJ2-3	TRBD2	TRBV11-1	NA	TGTGCCAGCAGCTTATACTCGGCGGGGGGGACAGATACGCAGTATTTT	CASSLYSAGGTDTQYF
TRBJ2-3	NA	TRBV6-1	NA	TGTGCCAGCAGTCAATCGAAGGGGTTTCCAGATACGCAGTATTTT	CASSQSKGFPDTQYF
TRBJ1-2	NA	TRBV20-1	once	TGCAGTGCTAGTGGGGGGGTAGGCTACACCTTC	CSASGGVGYTF
TRBJ2-1	TRBD2	TRBV10-1	NA	TGCGCCAGCAGAGGCGGGACTAGCGGGAGGGTGGATGAGCAGTTCTTC	CASRGGTSGRVDEQFF
TRBJ2-1	NA	TRBV5-6	NA	TGTGCCAGCCAGGACTCCAGGTTCCACAATGAGCAGTTCTTC	CASQDSRFHNEQFF